This T cell receptor (beta chain) was retrieved from a study of T cells in Graves' hyperthyroidism and ophthalmopathy. Study-wide results and caveats: Ophthalmopathy and stable hyperthyroidism were separated by a 13 V-J model.

Enrolled ophthalmopathy patients presented with a Clinical Activity Score of at least 3, a NOSPECS grade of at least 4, and disease duration under 3 months. It was uncontrolled infection, other autoimmune disease, pregnancy or lactation that excluded patients. Fresh peripheral blood, about 9.3 ml, yielded the PBMCs. RNA transcripts provided the source from which TCR beta CDR3 regions were amplified. Researchers ran a first-round RT-PCR on the TCR CDR3 using the HTBI primer set. TCRdb re-called the multiplex PCR reads with MiXCR, one entry per CDR3 protein. Counted here are around 600,000 distinct CDR3 sequences, approximately 15% occurring once; the ten biggest clones make up 6.5% to 9%. To note about this clonotype: The target antigen is unknown.

The sequence was obtained from a woman younger than 30 with Graves' ophthalmopathy. Material: blood.

The CDR3 loop is CASRDRGPNSPLHF. CDR3 bases: TGTGCCAGCAGAGACCGGGGCCCGAATTCACCCCTCCACTTT. This chain uses TRBV2 with TRBJ1-6, with D tentatively TRBD1 (5 bases). Deletions cut 6 bases from V and 7 bases from J, with 13 bases between. Germline V gene sequence: CDR1 SNHLY, CDR2 FYNNEI. The CDR3 spans 14 residues.